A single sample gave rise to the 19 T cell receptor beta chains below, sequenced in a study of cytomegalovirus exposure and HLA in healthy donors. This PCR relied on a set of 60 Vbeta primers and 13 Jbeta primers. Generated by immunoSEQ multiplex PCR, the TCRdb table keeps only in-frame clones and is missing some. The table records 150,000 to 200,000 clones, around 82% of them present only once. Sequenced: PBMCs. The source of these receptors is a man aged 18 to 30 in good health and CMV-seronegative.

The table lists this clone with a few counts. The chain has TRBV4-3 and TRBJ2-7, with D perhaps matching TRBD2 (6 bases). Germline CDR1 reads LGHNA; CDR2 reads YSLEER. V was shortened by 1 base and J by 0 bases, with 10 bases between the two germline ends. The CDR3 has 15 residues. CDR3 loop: CASSQAGDFSYEQYF. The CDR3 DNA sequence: TGCGCCAGCAGCCAAGCGGGGGACTTCTCCTACGAGCAGTACTTC.

The CDR3 coding sequence is TGTGCCAGCAGTCCACGGGGGGAAGCGGAGACCCAGTACTTC. This codes for CASSPRGEAETQYF. The chain employs TRBV6-1 and TRBJ2-5, with TRBD2 matching over 7 bases. The germline gives CDR1 MNHNS, CDR2 SASEGT. Trimming took 5 bases from V and 5 from J; bases not matched to a gene: 8. This CDR3 region has 14 residues.

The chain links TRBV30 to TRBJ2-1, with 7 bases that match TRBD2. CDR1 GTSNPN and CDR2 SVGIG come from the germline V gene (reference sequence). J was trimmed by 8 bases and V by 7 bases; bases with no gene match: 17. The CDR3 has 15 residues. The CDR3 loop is CAFILWGGQWDEQFF. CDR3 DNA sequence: TGTGCCTTCATCCTTTGGGGAGGGCAATGGGATGAGCAGTTCTTC.

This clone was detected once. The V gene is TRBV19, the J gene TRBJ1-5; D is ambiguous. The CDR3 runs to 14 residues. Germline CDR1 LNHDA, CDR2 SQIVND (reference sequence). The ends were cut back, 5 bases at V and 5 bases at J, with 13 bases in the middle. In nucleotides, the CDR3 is TGTGCCAGTAGTGCTGCGGCGGATTATCAGCCCCAGCATTTT. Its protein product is CASSAAADYQPQHF.

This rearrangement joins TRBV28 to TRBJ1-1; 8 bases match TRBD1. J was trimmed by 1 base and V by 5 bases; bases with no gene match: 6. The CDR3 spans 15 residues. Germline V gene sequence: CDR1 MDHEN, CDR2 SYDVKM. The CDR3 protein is CASSTQGAPNTEAFF. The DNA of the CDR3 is TGTGCCAGCAGTACCCAGGGGGCCCCGAACACTGAAGCTTTCTTT.

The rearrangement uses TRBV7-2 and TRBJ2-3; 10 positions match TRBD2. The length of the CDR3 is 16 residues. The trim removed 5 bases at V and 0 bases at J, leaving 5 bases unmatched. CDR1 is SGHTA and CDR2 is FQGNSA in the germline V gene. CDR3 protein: CASSLKLAGSTDTQYF. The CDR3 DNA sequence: TGTGCCAGCAGCCTTAAACTAGCGGGGAGCACAGATACGCAGTATTTT.

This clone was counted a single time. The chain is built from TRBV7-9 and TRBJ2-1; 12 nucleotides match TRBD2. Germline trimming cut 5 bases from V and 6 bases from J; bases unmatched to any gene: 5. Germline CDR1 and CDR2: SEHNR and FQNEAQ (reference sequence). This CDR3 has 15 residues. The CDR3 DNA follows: TGTGCCAGCAGCCCTAGCGGGGGGGCCTTCAATGAGCAGTTCTTC. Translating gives CASSPSGGAFNEQFF.

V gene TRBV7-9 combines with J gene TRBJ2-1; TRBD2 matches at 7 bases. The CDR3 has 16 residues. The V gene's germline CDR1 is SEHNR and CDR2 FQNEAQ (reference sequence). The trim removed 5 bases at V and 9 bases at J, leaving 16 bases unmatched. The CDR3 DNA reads TGTGCCAGCAGCGTTGGGGAGGGATCAAGGTCGGGTGAGCAGTTCTTC. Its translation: CASSVGEGSRSGEQFF.

As DNA, the CDR3 is TGTGCCAGCAGCGCCGGGGGACAGAACAACTATGGCTACACCTTC. Its translation: CASSAGGQNNYGYTF. The chain combines TRBV9 with TRBJ1-2, with 7 bases identical to TRBD1. Losses at the gene ends were 3 bases for V and 2 bases for J; bases not matched to a gene: 7. Germline CDR1 SGDLS, CDR2 YYNGEE. The length of the CDR3 is 15 residues.

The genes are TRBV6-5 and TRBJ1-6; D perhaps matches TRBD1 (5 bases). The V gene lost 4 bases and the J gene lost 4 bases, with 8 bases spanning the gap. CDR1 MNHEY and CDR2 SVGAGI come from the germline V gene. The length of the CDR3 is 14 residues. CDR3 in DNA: TGTGCCAGCAGTTTACAGGATTATAATTCACCCCTCCACTTT. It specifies CASSLQDYNSPLHF.

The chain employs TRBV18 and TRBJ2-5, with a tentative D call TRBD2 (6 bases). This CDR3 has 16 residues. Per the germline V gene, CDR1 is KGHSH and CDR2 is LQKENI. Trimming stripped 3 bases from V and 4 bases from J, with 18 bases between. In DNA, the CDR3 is TGTGCCAGCTCACCTCGACGGCGGGATTGGAGAGAGACCCAGTACTTC. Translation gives CASSPRRRDWRETQYF.

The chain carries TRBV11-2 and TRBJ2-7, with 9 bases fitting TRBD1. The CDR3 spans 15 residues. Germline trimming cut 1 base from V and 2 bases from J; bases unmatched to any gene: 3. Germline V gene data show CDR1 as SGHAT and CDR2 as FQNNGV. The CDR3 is CASSLGGQGPYEQYF. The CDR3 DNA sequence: TGTGCCAGCAGCTTAGGGGGACAGGGTCCCTACGAGCAGTACTTC.

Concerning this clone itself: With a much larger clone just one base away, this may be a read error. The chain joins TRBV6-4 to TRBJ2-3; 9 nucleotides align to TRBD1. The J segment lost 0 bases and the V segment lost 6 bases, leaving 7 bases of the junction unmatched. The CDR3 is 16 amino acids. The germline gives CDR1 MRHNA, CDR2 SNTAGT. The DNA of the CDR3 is TGTGCCAGCAGCAATGGACAGGGGCTAAGCACAGATACGCAGTATTTT. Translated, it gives CASSNGQGLSTDTQYF.

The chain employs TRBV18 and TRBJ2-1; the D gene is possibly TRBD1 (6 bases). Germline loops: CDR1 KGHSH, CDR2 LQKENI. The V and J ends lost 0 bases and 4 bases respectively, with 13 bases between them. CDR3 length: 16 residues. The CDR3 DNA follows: TGTGCCAGCTCACCACCGACTGGGGGCGGTTACAATGAGCAGTTCTTC. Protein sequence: CASSPPTGGGYNEQFF.

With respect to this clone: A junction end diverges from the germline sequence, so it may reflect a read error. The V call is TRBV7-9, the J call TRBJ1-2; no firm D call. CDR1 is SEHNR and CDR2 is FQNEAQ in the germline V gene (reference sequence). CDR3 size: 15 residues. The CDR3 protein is CSSSLAGVDLYGYTF. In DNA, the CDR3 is TGTTCCAGCAGCTTAGCGGGAGTGGACTTGTATGGCTACACCTTC.

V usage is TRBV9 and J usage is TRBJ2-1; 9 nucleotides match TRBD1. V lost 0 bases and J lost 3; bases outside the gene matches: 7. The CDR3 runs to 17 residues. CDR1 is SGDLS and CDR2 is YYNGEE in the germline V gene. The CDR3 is CASSVEEWGQGYNEQFF. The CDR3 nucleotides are TGTGCCAGCAGCGTAGAGGAGTGGGGACAGGGCTACAATGAGCAGTTCTTC.

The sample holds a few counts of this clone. This CDR3 is CASRPGPGQGSYEQYF. The CDR3 DNA sequence: TGTGCCAGCAGACCCGGTCCGGGACAGGGATCCTACGAGCAGTACTTC. The chain joins TRBV7-9 to TRBJ2-7, with 9 bases matching TRBD1. Losses at the gene ends were 6 bases for V and 1 base for J; bases not matched to a gene: 10. Germline values: CDR1 SEHNR, CDR2 FQNEAQ (reference sequence). This CDR3 spans 16 amino acids.

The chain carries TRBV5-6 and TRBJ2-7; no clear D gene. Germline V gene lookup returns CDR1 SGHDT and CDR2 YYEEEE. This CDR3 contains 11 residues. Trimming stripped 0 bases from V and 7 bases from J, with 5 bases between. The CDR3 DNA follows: TGTGCCAGCAGCTTGGATGTAGAGCAGTACTTC. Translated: CASSLDVEQYF.

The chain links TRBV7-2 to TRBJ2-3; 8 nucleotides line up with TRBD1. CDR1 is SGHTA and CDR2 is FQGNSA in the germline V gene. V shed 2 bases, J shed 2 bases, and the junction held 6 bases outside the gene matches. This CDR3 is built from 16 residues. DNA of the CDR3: TGTGCCAGCAGCTTAAGACAGGGGTACCCCACAGATACGCAGTATTTT. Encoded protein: CASSLRQGYPTDTQYF.